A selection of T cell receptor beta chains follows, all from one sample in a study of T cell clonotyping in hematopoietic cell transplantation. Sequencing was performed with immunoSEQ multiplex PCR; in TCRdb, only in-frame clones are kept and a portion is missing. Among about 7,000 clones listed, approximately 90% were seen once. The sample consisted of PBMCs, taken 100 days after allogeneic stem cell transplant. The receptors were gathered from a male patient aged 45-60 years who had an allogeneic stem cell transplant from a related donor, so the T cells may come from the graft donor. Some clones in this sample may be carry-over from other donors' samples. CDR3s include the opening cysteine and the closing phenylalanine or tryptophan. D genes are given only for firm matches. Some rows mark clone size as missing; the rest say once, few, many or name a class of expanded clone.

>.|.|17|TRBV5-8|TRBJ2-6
TGTGCCAGCAATTCCTGTCACACACAAAGTCGGGCCAACGTCCTGACTTTC
CASNSCHTQSRANVLTF
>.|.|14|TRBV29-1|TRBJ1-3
TGCAGCGCCGTGGACAGTTTATCTGGAAACACCATATATTTT
CSAVDSLSGNTIYF
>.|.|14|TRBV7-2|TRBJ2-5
TGTGCCAGCAGCCCAACCGGGGATAAAGAGACCCAGTACTTC
CASSPTGDKETQYF
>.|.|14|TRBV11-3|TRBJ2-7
TGTGCCAGCAGCACCCCAGGGAGCTCCTACGAGCAGTACTTC
CASSTPGSSYEQYF
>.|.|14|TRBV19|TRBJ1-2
TGTGCCAGTAGTATTCGATCAGGGAACTATGGCTACACCTTC
CASSIRSGNYGYTF
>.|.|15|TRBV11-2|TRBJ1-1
TGTGCCAGCAGCGGAGCTCTTGGCGGGTACACTGAAGCTTTCTTT
CASSGALGGYTEAFF
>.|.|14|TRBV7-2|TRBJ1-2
TGTGCCAGCAGACCAGCTACGGGGGCCTATGGCTACACCTTC
CASRPATGAYGYTF
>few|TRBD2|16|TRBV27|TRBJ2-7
TGTGCCAGCAGCGGGGTGGGCGGGGGGGCCTGGAACGAGCAGTACTTC
CASSGVGGGAWNEQYF
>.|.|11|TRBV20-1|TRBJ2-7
TGCAGTGTGTGGCAGGGCTACGAGCAGTACTTC
CSVWQGYEQYF
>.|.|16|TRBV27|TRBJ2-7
TGTGCCAGCAGTCCCGCCCGGAGGGACGACTCCTACGAGCAGTACTTC
CASSPARRDDSYEQYF
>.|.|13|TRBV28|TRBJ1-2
TGTGCCAGCAGTATCCGGGAGCCATATGGCTACACCTTC
CASSIREPYGYTF
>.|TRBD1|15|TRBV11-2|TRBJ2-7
TGTGCCAGCAACCCGGGACAGGGTGTAGCCTACGAGCAGTACTTC
CASNPGQGVAYEQYF
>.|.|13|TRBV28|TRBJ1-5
TGTGCCAGCAGAGGGGATAGCAATCAGCCCCAGCATTTT
CASRGDSNQPQHF
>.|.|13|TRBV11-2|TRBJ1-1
TGTGCCAGCAGCTTTTCCGCGAACACTGAAGCTTTCTTT
CASSFSANTEAFF
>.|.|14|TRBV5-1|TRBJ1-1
TGCGCCAGCAGCTTTCTCGGTGGGGAAACTGAAGCTTTCTTT
CASSFLGGETEAFF
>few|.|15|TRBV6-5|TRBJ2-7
TGTGCCAGCAGTTACTCGGGCAGTAGGTTCGACGAGCAGTACTTC
CASSYSGSRFDEQYF
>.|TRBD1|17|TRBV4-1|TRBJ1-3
TGCGCCAGCAGCCAAGACCCCGAAGGGGGCCTTGGAAACACCATATATTTT
CASSQDPEGGLGNTIYF
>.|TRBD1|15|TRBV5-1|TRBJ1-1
TGCGCCAGCAGCGCGAGAAAGGACAGGGCCGCTGAAGCTTTCTTT
CASSARKDRAAEAFF
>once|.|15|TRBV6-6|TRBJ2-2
TGTGCCAGCAGCAATAGGGACATGAACACCGGGGAGCTGTTTTTT
CASSNRDMNTGELFF
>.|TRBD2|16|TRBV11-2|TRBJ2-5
TGTGCCAGCAGCCCGTGGGGACTAGCGGTAATTGAGACCCAGTACTTC
CASSPWGLAVIETQYF
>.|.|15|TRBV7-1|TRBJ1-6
TGTGCCAGCAGCTTAGGGCCCGCTTATAATCCACCCCTCCACTTC
CASSLGPAYNPPLHF
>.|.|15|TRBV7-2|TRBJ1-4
TGTGCCAGCAGCTTAGATCAGGCCCGAAATGAAAAACTGTTTTTT
CASSLDQARNEKLFF
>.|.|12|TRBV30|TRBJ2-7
TGTGCCTGGAGCCCAGACTTATACGAGCAGTACTTC
CAWSPDLYEQYF
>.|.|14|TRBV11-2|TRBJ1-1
TGTGCCAGCAGCTTAGGGTCGGAGAACACTGAAGCTTTCTTT
CASSLGSENTEAFF
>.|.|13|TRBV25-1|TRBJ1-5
TGTGCCAGCAGTGAATGGAGGGGACAGCCCCAGCATTTT
CASSEWRGQPQHF
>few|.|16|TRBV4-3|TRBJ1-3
TGCGCCAGCAGCCCCTCGGGGCGGATCTCTGGAAACACCATATATTTT
CASSPSGRISGNTIYF
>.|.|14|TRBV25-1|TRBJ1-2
TGTACCAGCAGTGAGCTCAGGTCGGTATTTGGCTACACCTTC
CTSSELRSVFGYTF
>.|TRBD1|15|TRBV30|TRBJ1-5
TGTGCCTGGAGGGGACAGGGGGCCTACAATCAGCCCCAGCATTTT
CAWRGQGAYNQPQHF
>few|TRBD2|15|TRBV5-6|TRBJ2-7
TGTGCCAGCAGCTCCTTAGCGGGAGGAGCCTACGAGCAGTACTTC
CASSSLAGGAYEQYF
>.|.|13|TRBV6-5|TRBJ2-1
TGTGCCAGCAGCCGAGGGCACTACAATGAGCAGTTCTTC
CASSRGHYNEQFF
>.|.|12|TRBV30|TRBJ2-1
TGTGCCTGGACGGTGTCACGTGGTGAGCAGTTCTTC
CAWTVSRGEQFF
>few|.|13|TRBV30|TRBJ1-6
TGTGCCTGGAGTGGCAGCTATAATTCACCCCTCCACTTT
CAWSGSYNSPLHF
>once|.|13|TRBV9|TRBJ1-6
TGTGCCAGCAGCGTTACGGGTAATTCACCCCTCCACTTT
CASSVTGNSPLHF
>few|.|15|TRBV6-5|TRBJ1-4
TGTGCCAGCAGTTACTCGTCGAATTATAATGAAAAACTGTTTTTT
CASSYSSNYNEKLFF
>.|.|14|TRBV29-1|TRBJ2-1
TGCAGCGTTGGTGGAGGTAAACTGTACAATGAGCAGTTCTTC
CSVGGGKLYNEQFF
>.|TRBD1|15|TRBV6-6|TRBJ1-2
TGTGCCAGCAGTCCTACTGACAGGGGGCGCTATGGCTACACCTTC
CASSPTDRGRYGYTF
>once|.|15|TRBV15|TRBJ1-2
TGTGCCACCAGCACCCCGGACAGTTTCCTCTATGGCTACACCTTC
CATSTPDSFLYGYTF
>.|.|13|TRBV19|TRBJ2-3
TGTGCCAGTAGTACAACAGGGACAGATACGCAGTATTTT
CASSTTGTDTQYF
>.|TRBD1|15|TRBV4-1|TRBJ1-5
TGCGCCAGCAGCCATCACCAGGGGGGAGATCAGCCCCAGCATTTT
CASSHHQGGDQPQHF
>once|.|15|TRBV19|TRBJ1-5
TGTGCCAGTAGTATGTTCCCGGGCGGTGGTTTTCCCCAGCATTTT
CASSMFPGGGFPQHF
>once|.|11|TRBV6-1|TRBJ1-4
TGTGCCAGCACTGATCGAATTTCTTCGTTTTTT
CASTDRISSFF
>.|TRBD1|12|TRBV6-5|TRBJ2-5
TGTGCCAGCCGGGACAGTCAAGAGACCCAGTACTTC
CASRDSQETQYF
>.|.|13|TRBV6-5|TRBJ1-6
TGTGCCAGCAGACCCCCCGCGGATTCACCCCTCCACTTT
CASRPPADSPLHF
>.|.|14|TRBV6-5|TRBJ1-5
TGTGCCAGCAGTGGAGGGAGGGGAAATCAGCCCCAGCATTTT
CASSGGRGNQPQHF
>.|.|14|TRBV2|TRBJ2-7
TGTGCCAGCAGTGAAGCGCTTGGCTCCTACGAGCAGTACTTC
CASSEALGSYEQYF